Below, 9 T cell receptor beta chains from the same sample are listed, as sequenced in a study of shared clonotypes between healthy human individuals. Sequencing used immunoSEQ multiplex PCR; TCRdb keeps in-frame clones, though not all of them. The top ten clones hold about 0.25% of a sample with 700,000 to 950,000 clones, about 96% of them seen once. The naive CD8 fraction comprised CD45RO-negative cells positively selected for CCR7 and excluded terminally differentiated effector memory CD45RA+ cells. Sequenced: naive CD8+ T cells sorted from blood. The origin of the receptors is a young man in good health.

This CDR3 is CASSQDPGRPSYEQYF. DNA of the CDR3: TGCGCCAGCAGCCAAGATCCCGGGCGGCCCTCCTACGAGCAGTACTTC. The chain couples TRBV4-1 to TRBJ2-7; D gene ambiguous. The germline V gene encodes CDR1 MGHRA and CDR2 YSYEKL. CDR3 length: 16 amino acids. The germline V and J ends were trimmed by 0 bases and 0 bases, with 12 bases remaining between them.

The rearrangement uses TRBV6-5 and TRBJ2-5; possible D gene TRBD1, 5 bases. Trimming cost V 6 bases and J 4 bases, with 15 bases left between them. There are 14 residues in the CDR3. CDR1 and CDR2 (germline): MNHEY, SVGAGI. Here the CDR3 DNA reads TGTGCCAGCAGCCCCCGGGCAAGGGGAGAGACCCAGTACTTC. This encodes CASSPRARGETQYF.

The chain links TRBV7-6 to TRBJ2-5; D may correspond to TRBD1 or TRBD2 (5 bases each). CDR1 and CDR2 (germline): SGHVS, FNYEAQ. Trimming took off 5 bases at V and 2 bases at J, with 9 bases between the two ends. This CDR3 is 13 amino acids long. The CDR3 coding sequence is TGTGCCAGCAGCGGGACGGATCAAGAGACCCAGTACTTC. Amino acid sequence: CASSGTDQETQYF.

V usage is TRBV7-9 and J usage is TRBJ2-5; the match to TRBD1 covers 10 bases. V dropped 6 bases and J dropped 5; count of bases not matched to a gene: 12. This CDR3 region has 16 residues. Germline-derived CDR1 and CDR2 are SEHNR and FQNEAQ (reference sequence). The CDR3 DNA reads TGTGCCAGCAGTTCGGGACAGGGGACTTCAAGGGAGACCCAGTACTTC. This codes for CASSSGQGTSRETQYF.

This clone is a singleton in its sample. The rearrangement joins TRBV5-1 to TRBJ2-1; TRBD1 matches at 7 bases. The CDR3 contains 14 residues. In germline, CDR1 is SGHRS, CDR2 YFSETQ. The J segment lost 3 bases and the V segment lost 5 bases, leaving 5 bases of the junction unmatched. Here the CDR3 reads CASSLGTDYNEQFF. In DNA, the CDR3 is TGCGCCAGCAGTTTAGGGACAGACTACAATGAGCAGTTCTTC.

This chain connects TRBV6-5 to TRBJ2-1; D gene unclear. V was cut by 4 bases and J by 0 bases, with 13 bases left in between. Germline V CDR1 and CDR2: MNHEY, SVGAGI. This CDR3 region has 16 residues. The CDR3: CASSSRIPNSYNEQFF. The CDR3 region has the DNA TGTGCCAGCAGTTCTAGAATCCCCAACTCCTACAATGAGCAGTTCTTC.

This chain joins TRBV7-9 and TRBJ2-3, with D possibly being TRBD1 (6 bases). Between the trimmed V and J ends, which lost 2 bases and 8 bases, there was a span of 17 bases. The CDR3 is 15 residues long. CDR1 and CDR2 (germline): SEHNR, FQNEAQ (reference sequence). CDR3 loop: CASSLNREGFGTQYF. The CDR3 DNA is TGTGCCAGCAGCTTAAACAGGGAAGGTTTTGGTACGCAGTATTTT.

The chain has TRBV27 and TRBJ2-7; 9 nucleotides align to TRBD1. This CDR3 is built from 14 residues. Germline trimming cut 6 bases from V and 7 bases from J; bases unmatched to any gene: 10. Per the germline V gene, CDR1 is MNHEY and CDR2 is SMNVEV (reference sequence). The CDR3 is CASRGTGGQWEQYF. Here the CDR3 DNA reads TGTGCCAGCAGGGGAACAGGGGGCCAGTGGGAGCAGTACTTC.

This chain links TRBV2 with TRBJ2-7; a weak D match, TRBD1 (5 bases). The germline V and J ends were trimmed by 6 bases and 2 bases, with 5 bases remaining between them. Germline V CDR1 and CDR2: SNHLY, FYNNEI. The CDR3 loop spans 11 amino acids. CDR3 protein: CASRGPYEQYF. CDR3 nucleotide sequence: TGTGCCAGCAGGGGGCCCTACGAGCAGTACTTC.